The present entry profiles one T cell receptor (beta chain) with its context. Its antigen is unknown. One entry per CDR3 protein, called by TCRdb with MiXCR from the multiplex PCR reads. The sample carries some 100,000 distinct CDR3 sequences, roughly 20% recorded once. Axillary draining lymph nodes of breast cancer patients supplied the node samples. The data are from a study of breast tumors, draining lymph nodes, adjacent tissues. The germline gives CDR1 GTSNPN, CDR2 SVGIG (reference sequence). The germline V and J ends were trimmed by 7 bases and 8 bases, with 20 bases remaining between them. The CDR3 is 14 residues long. Overall study results and limits: Data fit most tumor T cells coming from lymph node, expanding in tumor.

Input material: axillary lymph node tissue. V and J are TRBV30 and TRBJ2-2; possibly TRBD1 for D (5 bases). The sequence was obtained from a female donor with breast cancer. Some clones in this sample may be carry-over from other donors' samples. The CDR3 bases are TGTGCCTTTAGGACACGCACGATCCCGGGGGAGCTGTTTTTT. Protein product: CAFRTRTIPGELFF.